These 21 T cell receptor beta chains were sequenced from one sample in a study of somatic mutations in cytotoxic T cells in rheumatoid arthritis. Here immunoSEQ multiplex PCR was the method, and the copy in TCRdb shows in-frame clones only, minus some. The sample consists of 15,000 to 20,000 clones, over 70% of them appearing once. The specimen was CD8+ T cells sorted from blood. The receptors originated from a woman aged 55-69 years in good health.

The chain carries TRBV7-6 and TRBJ2-7, with D uncertain. The CDR3 length is 13 residues. Trimming shortened V by 5 bases and J by 2 bases, and 10 bases separated the two germline ends. Germline CDR1 SGHVS, CDR2 FNYEAQ. CDR3 bases: TGTGCCAGCAGCGCGACCTATGCCTACGAGCAGTACTTC. This encodes CASSATYAYEQYF.

The chain employs TRBV6-5 and TRBJ2-2, with D perhaps given as TRBD1 or TRBD2 (5 bases each). The CDR3 has 16 amino acids. Trimming cost V 0 bases and J 1 base, with 9 bases left between them. Germline V CDR1 and CDR2: MNHEY, SVGAGI. DNA for the CDR3: TGTGCCAGCAGTTACTCAGGGGACCAGAACACCGGGGAGCTGTTTTTT. Residues: CASSYSGDQNTGELFF.

This chain connects TRBV25-1 to TRBJ1-1; the D is unclear. This CDR3 contains 12 residues. V was clipped by 6 bases and J by 6 bases, with 11 bases between them. The germline V gene encodes CDR1 MGHDK and CDR2 SYGVNS. In DNA, the CDR3 is TGTGCCAGCAGCCCGGGCGGGGCTGAAGCTTTCTTT. Its protein product is CASSPGGAEAFF.

The rearrangement joins TRBV7-8 to TRBJ2-2; D is undetermined. Germline loops: CDR1 SGHVS, CDR2 FQNEAQ. The CDR3 sequence is 13 residues long. V was pared by 0 bases and J by 7 bases, with 6 bases between. The chain's CDR3 is CASSLAGGGELFF. The CDR3 DNA is TGTGCCAGCAGCTTAGCGGGTGGCGGGGAGCTGTTTTTT.

The DNA for the CDR3 is TGTGCCAGCAGCGTAGGGGACAGGACTGAAGCTTTCTTT. It yields the protein CASSVGDRTEAFF. The chain recombines TRBV9 with TRBJ1-1, with 8 bases identical to TRBD1. The CDR3 is made up of 13 amino acids. Trimming cost V 0 bases and J 5 bases; bases outside gene matches: 0. CDR1 is SGDLS and CDR2 is YYNGEE in the germline V gene.

The CDR3 protein is CASSNRQGGDTEAFF. The CDR3 nucleotides read TGTGCCAGTAGTAATCGACAGGGTGGGGACACTGAAGCTTTCTTT. The V gene is TRBV19, the J gene TRBJ1-1; TRBD1 matches 7 bases. The CDR3 sequence is 15 residues long. Germline V gene sequence: CDR1 LNHDA, CDR2 SQIVND (reference sequence). V lost 4 bases and J lost 3; bases outside the gene matches: 8.

The chain carries TRBV27 and TRBJ2-2; D is perhaps TRBD2 (5 bases). The germline V gene encodes CDR1 MNHEY and CDR2 SMNVEV (reference sequence). With 3 bases removed from V and 1 base from J, the gap between germline ends came to 9 bases. This CDR3 comprises 15 residues. The CDR3, as DNA: TGTGCCAGCAGTTTGGTCGGGGAGAACACCGGGGAGCTGTTTTTT. Protein: CASSLVGENTGELFF.

The chain employs TRBV6-4 and TRBJ2-7; D may be TRBD1 or TRBD2 (5 bases each). The V end was cut by 6 bases, the J end by 7 bases, with 16 bases between. Germline assignment: CDR1 MRHNA and CDR2 SNTAGT. CDR3 length: 13 residues. The CDR3 region has the DNA TGTGCCAGCAGCGAAACTAGTCAGGGAGAGCAGTACTTC. Translating it yields CASSETSQGEQYF.

The chain couples TRBV2 to TRBJ1-3; D ambiguous. The V end was cut by 4 bases, the J end by 0 bases, with 13 bases between. Germline-derived CDR1 and CDR2 are SNHLY and FYNNEI. The CDR3 consists of 16 residues. Here the CDR3 DNA reads TGTGCCAGCAGTGGTCAGACGTTCCACTCTGGAAACACCATATATTTT. This sequence encodes CASSGQTFHSGNTIYF.

CDR3 in amino acids: CASSDEGQGRYSNQPQHF. The CDR3 coding sequence is TGTGCCAGCAGTGACGAGGGACAGGGCAGATATAGCAATCAGCCCCAGCATTTT. The chain links TRBV6-4 to TRBJ1-5; the match to TRBD1 covers 9 bases. CDR3 length: 18 residues. Trimming took 2 bases from V and 0 from J; bases not matched to a gene: 8. CDR1 and CDR2 from the germline V gene are MRHNA and SNTAGT.

This chain uses TRBV4-1 with TRBJ1-2; a weak D match, TRBD1 (6 bases). Per the germline V gene, CDR1 is MGHRA and CDR2 is YSYEKL. The CDR3 is 16 amino acids. Deletions cut 2 bases from V and 1 base from J, with 14 bases between. Here the CDR3 reads CASSQKRTERNYGYTF. The CDR3 DNA sequence: TGCGCCAGCAGCCAAAAACGGACAGAACGTAACTATGGCTACACCTTC.

The chain couples TRBV10-3 to TRBJ1-1; a weak D match, TRBD1 (6 bases). The length of the CDR3 is 15 residues. V lost 11 bases and J lost 7, with 26 bases in between. The germline V gene encodes CDR1 ENHRY and CDR2 SYGVKD. The CDR3: CASGGADESFGEAFF. CDR3 in DNA: TGTGCCTCCGGGGGGGCAGACGAGTCTTTTGGTGAAGCTTTCTTT.

The chain carries TRBV27 and TRBJ1-2; D unresolved. V lost 3 bases to trimming and J lost 2 bases, with 7 bases between them. Germline values: CDR1 MNHEY, CDR2 SMNVEV (reference sequence). The CDR3 contains 13 residues. The DNA for the CDR3 is TGTGCCAGCAGTTTTGGCAGGAACTATGGCTACACCTTC. Protein sequence: CASSFGRNYGYTF.

The V and J genes are TRBV11-3 and TRBJ2-1; no clear D gene. CDR3 size: 13 residues. V was cut by 5 bases and J by 9 bases, with 14 bases left in between. Germline V gene lookup returns CDR1 SGHNT and CDR2 YENEEA. CDR3 region: CASSPGRWTEQFF. The CDR3 nucleotides read TGTGCCAGCAGCCCTGGCAGGTGGACTGAGCAGTTCTTC.

The chain couples TRBV27 to TRBJ1-5; a weak D match, TRBD1 (6 bases). The CDR3 sequence is 15 residues long. Germline lookup yields CDR1 MNHEY and CDR2 SMNVEV (reference sequence). V lost 8 bases and J lost 1, with 15 bases in between. The CDR3 is CASRNVRGSNQPQHF. CDR3 coding DNA: TGTGCCAGCCGCAACGTCAGGGGAAGCAATCAGCCCCAGCATTTT.

This clone was picked up one time. The rearrangement joins TRBV10-2 to TRBJ2-1; 7 bases line up with TRBD1. Germline assignment: CDR1 WSHSY and CDR2 SAAADI. There are 15 residues in the CDR3. Trimming took 0 bases from V and 9 from J; bases not matched to a gene: 8. The CDR3 DNA is TGCGCCAGCAGTGAGTCAGACAGGGCCCTCGGTGAGCAGTTCTTC. Its protein product is CASSESDRALGEQFF.

The genes are TRBV7-9 and TRBJ2-1, with D unresolved. Germline V gene data show CDR1 as SEHNR and CDR2 as FQNEAQ (reference sequence). The CDR3 sequence is 15 residues long. Trimming cost V 2 bases and J 5 bases, with 13 bases left between them. The CDR3 DNA follows: TGTGCCAGCAGCTTATCCGAAGCGAGCAACAATGAGCAGTTCTTC. This encodes CASSLSEASNNEQFF.

V is TRBV10-3 and J is TRBJ1-4; TRBD1 aligns across 10 bases. CDR1 is ENHRY and CDR2 is SYGVKD in the germline V gene. The CDR3 is made up of 15 amino acids. The V segment lost 10 bases and the J segment 0 bases; nucleotides outside the gene matches: 5. The CDR3 DNA sequence: TGTGCCACCCGGGACAGGGGCACAACTAATGAAAAACTGTTTTTT. Its protein product is CATRDRGTTNEKLFF.

The chain uses TRBV19 and TRBJ2-7, with D possibly matching TRBD1 (6 bases). V dropped 4 bases and J dropped 2 bases, with 15 bases sitting between them. This CDR3 has 15 residues. The germline gives CDR1 LNHDA, CDR2 SQIVND (reference sequence). The CDR3 here is CASSKLRDTTYEQYF. The CDR3 DNA sequence: TGTGCCAGTAGTAAACTCCGGGACACCACCTACGAGCAGTACTTC. Full variable domain (rest looked up from reference TRBV19 and TRBJ2-7): DGGITQSPKYLFRKEGQNVTLSCEQNLNHDAMYWYRQDPGQGLRLIYYSQIVNDFQKGDIAEGYSVSREKKESFPLTVTSAQKNPTAFYLCASSKLRDTTYEQYFGPGTRLTVT.

The chain links TRBV10-3 to TRBJ2-7; 7 bases agree with TRBD2. Germline V CDR1 and CDR2: ENHRY, SYGVKD. The CDR3 is made up of 14 amino acids. The junction had 10 bases not matched to a gene; V was cut back by 10 bases and J by 1 base. The CDR3 DNA follows: TGTGCCACCTTCGGGACTAACCTATCCTACGAGCAGTACTTC. This sequence encodes CATFGTNLSYEQYF.

CDR3 in amino acids: CASSPRDGGSGNTIYF. CDR3 sequence (DNA): TGTGCCAGCAGCCCGAGAGACGGAGGCTCTGGAAACACCATATATTTT. The rearrangement uses TRBV7-9 and TRBJ1-3; D unresolved. V shed 5 bases and J shed 0 bases, with 14 bases lying between them. CDR1 and CDR2 (germline): SEHNR, FQNEAQ (reference sequence). This CDR3 is 16 amino acids long.